This TCR beta chain was observed in a study of T cell repertoires in cytomegalovirus infection. In the study overall: Both CMV infection and a matching HLA type were indicated by public TCR beta signatures. Study conclusions and caveats: In two of eight donors, the top clonotype was HLA-C-restricted CMV-specific.

The V and J ends lost 0 bases and 8 bases respectively, with 13 bases between them. From germline, CDR1 is LNHNV and CDR2 YYDKDF (reference sequence). This CDR3 has 14 residues. This clonotype appeared a few times. Its antigen remains unknown. TCRdb reanalysed the reads using MiXCR and keeps one entry per CDR3 protein. The table lists 100,000 to 120,000 distinct CDR3 sequences, over 30% of them singletons. The chain has TRBV15 and TRBJ1-1; TRBD1 is a possible D gene (5 bases). The receptor was isolated from a human donor in good health (CMV status not recorded). Some clones in this sample may be carry-over from other donors' samples. Sequencing used CD8+ T cells from cultured PBMCs, obtained from culture after CMV antigen stimulation. CDR3 sequence: CATSRDKGAEEAFF. The CDR3 bases are TGTGCCACCAGCAGAGATAAAGGGGCCGAGGAAGCTTTCTTT.